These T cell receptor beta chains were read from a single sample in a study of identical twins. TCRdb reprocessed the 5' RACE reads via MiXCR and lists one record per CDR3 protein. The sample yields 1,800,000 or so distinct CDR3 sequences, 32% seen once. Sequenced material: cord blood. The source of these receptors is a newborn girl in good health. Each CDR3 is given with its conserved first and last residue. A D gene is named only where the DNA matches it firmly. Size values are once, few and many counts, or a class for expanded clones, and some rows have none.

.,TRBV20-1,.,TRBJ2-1,TGCAGTGCTAGGAACGGGGCAGGGTCCTACAATGAGCAGTTCTTC,CSARNGAGSYNEQFF
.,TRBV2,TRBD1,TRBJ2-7,TGTGCCAGCAGACATGGACAGGGGGCCCGCGAGCAGTACTTC,CASRHGQGAREQYF
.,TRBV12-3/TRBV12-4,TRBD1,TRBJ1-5,TGTGCCAGCAGACCGGGACAGGGGGCTGGGCAGCCCCAGCATTTT,CASRPGQGAGQPQHF
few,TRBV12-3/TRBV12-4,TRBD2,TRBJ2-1,TGTGCCAGCAGTTTTCAGCTAGCGGGGCGGAGCTCCTACAATGAGCAGTTCTTC,CASSFQLAGRSSYNEQFF
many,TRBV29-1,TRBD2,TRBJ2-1,TGCAGCATCTTTAGCGGGAGGTACAATGAGCAGTTCTTC,CSIFSGRYNEQFF
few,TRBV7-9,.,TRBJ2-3,TGTGCCAGCAGTACCGGACAGGGAGGGTCCACAGATACGCAGTATTTT,CASSTGQGGSTDTQYF
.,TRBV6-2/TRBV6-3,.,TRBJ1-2,TGTGCCAGCAGTTATCGTAACAGGGCCTATGGCTACACCTTC,CASSYRNRAYGYTF
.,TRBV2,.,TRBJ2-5,TGTGCCAGCAGTAGCCTTGGACACCAAGAGACCCAGTACTTC,CASSSLGHQETQYF
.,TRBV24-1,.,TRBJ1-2,TGTGCCACCAGTGATTTGAGCCGACAGTATGGCTACACCTTC,CATSDLSRQYGYTF
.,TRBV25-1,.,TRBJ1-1,TGTGCCAGCAGTGAATGGGACGACGAAGCTTTCTTT,CASSEWDDEAFF
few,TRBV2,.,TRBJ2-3,TGTGCCAGCAGGGCTAGGGTAGGCACAGATACGCAGTATTTT,CASRARVGTDTQYF
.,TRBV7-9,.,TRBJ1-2,TGTGCCAGCAGCTTAGGGAGTACGGATCGCTATGGCTACACCTTC,CASSLGSTDRYGYTF
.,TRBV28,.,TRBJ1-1,TGTGCCAGCAGTTATTGGGGTACGAACACTGAAGCTTTCTTT,CASSYWGTNTEAFF
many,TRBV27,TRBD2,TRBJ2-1,TGTGCCAGCAGTTTTGGGACTAGCGGGGGTTACAATGAGCAGTTCTTC,CASSFGTSGGYNEQFF
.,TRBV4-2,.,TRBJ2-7,TGTGTCAGCACCCAAGGACGGGGCTCCTACGAGCAGTACTTC,CVSTQGRGSYEQYF
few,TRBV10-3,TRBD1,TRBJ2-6,TGTGCCACAATGATAAGGGGGCTTGCTCTCTCTGGGGCCAACGTCCTGACTTTC,CATMIRGLALSGANVLTF
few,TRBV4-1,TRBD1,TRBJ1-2,TGCGCCAGCAGCCCACTCGGGACAGGGGCCCGCTATGGCTACACCTTC,CASSPLGTGARYGYTF
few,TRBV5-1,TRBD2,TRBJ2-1,TGCGCCAGCAGCTTGGTGGCTAGCGGGCTAGACAATGAGCAGTTCTTC,CASSLVASGLDNEQFF
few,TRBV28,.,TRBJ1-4,TGTGCCAGCAGTCACGGGACCCTTAATGAAAAACTGTTTTTT,CASSHGTLNEKLFF
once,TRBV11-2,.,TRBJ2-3,TGTGCCAGCAGCCGCAGGGGGGCCGCTAGCACAGATACGCGGTATTTT,CASSRRGAASTDTRYF
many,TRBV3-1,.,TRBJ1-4,TGTGCCAGCAGCCAGAGAGCAACTAATGAAAAACTGTTTTTT,CASSQRATNEKLFF
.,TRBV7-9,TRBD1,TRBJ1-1,TGTGCCAGCAGCACGGGACAGGAGGACACTGAAGCTTTCTTT,CASSTGQEDTEAFF
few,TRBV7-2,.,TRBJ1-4,TGTGCCAGCAGCTTAGTACGCCGTACTGAAAAACTGTTTTTT,CASSLVRRTEKLFF
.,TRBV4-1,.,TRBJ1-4,TGCGCCAGCAGCCAGGGTTTCAGGGTTGGCGAAAAACTGTTTTTT,CASSQGFRVGEKLFF
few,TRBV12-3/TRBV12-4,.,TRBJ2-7,TGTGCCAGCAGTTTAAATAGGCGCCTCTCCTACGAGCAGTACTTC,CASSLNRRLSYEQYF
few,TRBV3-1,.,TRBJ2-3,TGTGCCAGCAGCCAAAGGAGCGGTTTCACAGATACGCAGTATTTT,CASSQRSGFTDTQYF
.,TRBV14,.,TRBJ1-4,TGTGCCAGCAGCCGCGGAAAGCGATTACAGGTCACTAATGAAAAACTGTTTTTT,CASSRGKRLQVTNEKLFF
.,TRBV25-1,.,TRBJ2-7,TGTGCCAGCAGTGAACAGGCCCTCGAACAGTACTTC,CASSEQALEQYF
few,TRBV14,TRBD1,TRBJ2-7,TGTGCCAGCAGCCTTTGGGGATCGACAGGGGGCTACGAGCAGTACTTC,CASSLWGSTGGYEQYF
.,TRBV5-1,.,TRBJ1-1,TGCGCCAGCAGCTTAAAGGGGATGTGGAACACTGAAGCTTTCTTT,CASSLKGMWNTEAFF
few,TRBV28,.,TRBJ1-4,TGTGCCAGCAGTCCATGGGGCAGTCAAACTAATGAAAAACTGTTTTTT,CASSPWGSQTNEKLFF
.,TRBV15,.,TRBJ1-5,TGTGCCACCAGCGGATATCGACGGGGTACGGATAGCAATCAGCCCCAGCATTTT,CATSGYRRGTDSNQPQHF
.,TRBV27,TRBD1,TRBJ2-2,TGTGCCAGCAGTTTATCAGGGGGCTGGGAGCTGTTTTTT,CASSLSGGWELFF
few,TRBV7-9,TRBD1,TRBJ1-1,TGTGCCAGCAGCCAAGACAGGGGTGCCAACACTGAAGCTTTCTTT,CASSQDRGANTEAFF
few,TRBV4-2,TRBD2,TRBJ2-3,TGTGCCAGCAGCCAAGCCGGACTAGCGGGGTTCACAGATACGCAGTATTTT,CASSQAGLAGFTDTQYF
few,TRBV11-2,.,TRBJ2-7,TGTGCCAGCAGCTTAGATTGGGGCGGGACAGCCACCTACGAGCAGTACTTC,CASSLDWGGTATYEQYF
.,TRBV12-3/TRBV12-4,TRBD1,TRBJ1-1,TGTGCCAGCGGCCTCGGGACAGGGTTGAACACTGAAGCTTTCTTT,CASGLGTGLNTEAFF
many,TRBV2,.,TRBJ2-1,TGTGCCAGCAGAGAAGGACTGAGCTCCTACAATGAGCAGTTCTTC,CASREGLSSYNEQFF
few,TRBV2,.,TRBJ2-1,TGTGCCAGCAGTGAGAGCGATGAGCAGTTCTTC,CASSESDEQFF
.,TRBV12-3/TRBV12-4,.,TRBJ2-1,TGTGCCAGCAGTACCGTACGTTGGCGGATGTACAATGAGCAGTTCTTC,CASSTVRWRMYNEQFF
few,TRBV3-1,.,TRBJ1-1,TGTGCCAGCAGCCACCACGGGGGAACTGAAGCTTTCTTT,CASSHHGGTEAFF
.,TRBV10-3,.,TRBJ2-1,TGTGCCATCAGTGACGACAATGAGCAGTTCTTC,CAISDDNEQFF
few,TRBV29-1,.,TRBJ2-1,TGCAGCGTTGAATCTTGGCTAGCGAAGGATGAGCAGTTCTTC,CSVESWLAKDEQFF
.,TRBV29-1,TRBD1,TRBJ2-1,TGCAGCGTTGGGAACAGGGGACCTGAGCAGTTCTTC,CSVGNRGPEQFF
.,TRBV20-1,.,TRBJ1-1,TGCAGTGCCAAGGTAGGCGGCACTGAAGCTTTCTTT,CSAKVGGTEAFF
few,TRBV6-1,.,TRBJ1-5,TGTGCCAGCAGTGCAGACACTTCCTATCAGCCCCAGCATTTT,CASSADTSYQPQHF
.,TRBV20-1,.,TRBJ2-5,TGCAGTGCTAGGAGGGCTCTTCAAGAGACCCAGTACTTC,CSARRALQETQYF
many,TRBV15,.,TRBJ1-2,TGTGCCACCAGCAGAGAGGCAGGGAACTATGGCTACACCTTC,CATSREAGNYGYTF
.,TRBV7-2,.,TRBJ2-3,TGTGCCAGCAGCCCACGAGGGGGTACTAAAGGGGATACGCAGTATTTT,CASSPRGGTKGDTQYF